The following is a TCR beta chain sequence with its context. Its antigen is still unknown. The sample is drawn from a study of early T cells in non-severe SARS-CoV-2 infection. For the study at large: Bulk RNA taken from unsorted whole blood was sequenced, leaving chains unpaired. Study-wide points: Matching against VDJdb likely underestimated virus-specific expansions, favoring anti-spike CD8.

V lost 7 bases and J lost 6, with 18 bases in between. CDR3 length: 14 residues. From germline, CDR1 is SNHLY and CDR2 FYNNEI. Researchers attached unique molecular identifiers to individual cDNA molecules. In TCRdb, the 5' RACE reads were re-called with MiXCR into one record per CDR3 protein. The sample lists 45,000 or so distinct CDR3 sequences, about 23% occurring once. The specimen was whole blood, collected at baseline. The V and J genes are TRBV2 and TRBJ1-2; TRBD1 might be the D (5 bases). The source of this sequence is an adult who was a healthcare worker with PCR-confirmed SARS-CoV-2 infection or an uninfected control (not recorded which). CDR3 coding DNA: TGTGCCAGCATCGGTCAGGGTACCTATCATGGCTACACCTTC. Amino acids: CASIGQGTYHGYTF.